This T cell receptor beta chain emerged from a study of memory CD4+ T cells and cytomegalovirus serostatus. Findings and limits, study-wide: Suggested: most of the CMV-linked TCR signature lies in CD4+ memory cells.

The CDR3 sequence is 14 residues long. Germline assignment: CDR1 SGHNT and CDR2 YYREEE (reference sequence). The V gene lost 0 bases and the J gene lost 5 bases, with 10 bases spanning the gap. In the case of this clone: Its antigen is unknown.

Single viable CD3+CD4+CD8-CD45RO+ cells were sorted as the memory CD4+ T cells. Donors' CMV status reflects serum IgG against pp150, pp28, p38, p52. Generated by immunoSEQ multiplex PCR, the TCRdb table keeps only in-frame clones and is missing some. Here the sample spans around 53,000 clones, less than 85% being singletons. The chain combines TRBV5-4 with TRBJ2-3; D remains unclear. The source is an adult in good health and CMV-seronegative. The sequencing sample was made of memory CD4+ T cells from blood. CDR3 sequence: CASSLVQAVDTQYF. CDR3 nucleotides: TGTGCCAGCAGCTTGGTTCAGGCGGTAGATACGCAGTATTTT. Looking up the rest from reference TRBV5-4 and TRBJ2-3 gives the full variable domain: ETGVTQSPTHLIKTRGQQVTLRCSSQSGHNTVSWYQQALGQGPQFIFQYYREEENGRGNFPPRFSGLQFPNYSSELNVNALELDDSALYLCASSLVQAVDTQYFGPGTRLTVL.